One and the same sample provided the 27 T cell receptor beta chains below, sequenced in a study of T cells in localized non-small cell lung cancer. Profiled with immunoSEQ multiplex PCR; TCRdb holds only in-frame clones, not every one. The sample has approximately 3,000 clones; roughly 25% are singletons. Material: lung tumor tissue, obtained before any cancer treatment. Receptors originate from a man aged 35 to 70 with stage III lung adenocarcinoma.

The chain joins TRBV9 to TRBJ1-2; 9 bases map to TRBD1. Germline values: CDR1 SGDLS, CDR2 YYNGEE. The CDR3 totals 13 residues. V was pared by 3 bases and J by 7 bases, with 4 bases of the junction left unmatched. CDR3 sequence (DNA): TGTGCCAGCAGCGGGAGGACAGGGGTTGGCTACACCTTC. This sequence encodes CASSGRTGVGYTF. The full variable domain, rest sourced from reference TRBV9 and TRBJ1-2, is DSGVTQTPKHLITATGQRVTLRCSPRSGDLSVYWYQQSLDQGLQFLIQYYNGEERAKGNILERFSAQQFPDLHSELNLSSLELGDSALYFCASSGRTGVGYTFGSGTRLTVV.

The gene calls are TRBV29-1 and TRBJ2-7; TRBD1 matches at 7 bases. V lost 4 bases, J lost 4 bases, and 4 bases stayed unmatched. Germline assignment: CDR1 SQVTM and CDR2 ANQGSEA. The CDR3 extends over 12 amino acids. The CDR3 is CSVGQGMYEQYF. CDR3 nucleotides: TGCAGCGTTGGACAGGGAATGTACGAGCAGTACTTC.

The chain employs TRBV30 and TRBJ1-3; weak D call: TRBD1 (5 bases). Germline CDR1 GTSNPN, CDR2 SVGIG (reference sequence). The CDR3 runs 14 residues. The V gene lost 0 bases and the J gene lost 3 bases, with 9 bases spanning the gap. Here the CDR3 reads CAWSVQGFGNTIYF. The CDR3 DNA reads TGTGCCTGGAGTGTCCAGGGCTTTGGAAACACCATATATTTT. Together with reference TRBV30 and TRBJ1-3, the CDR3 gives the full variable domain: SQTIHQWPATLVQPVGSPLSLECTVEGTSNPNLYWYRQAAGRGLQLLFYSVGIGQISSEVPQNLSASRPQDRQFILSSKKLLLSDSGFYLCAWSVQGFGNTIYFGEGSWLTVV.

This clone is medium-sized. The chain is built from TRBV11-3 and TRBJ1-3; D not certain. V lost 5 bases and J 1 base, leaving 9 bases between the germline ends. Germline V gene sequence: CDR1 SGHNT, CDR2 YENEEA. This CDR3 contains 14 residues. This chain's CDR3 is CASSRVLSGNTIYF. CDR3 DNA: TGTGCCAGCAGCCGAGTACTATCTGGAAACACCATATATTTT.

The chain recombines TRBV14 with TRBJ2-5; tentatively, D is TRBD1 (6 bases). V was trimmed by 0 bases and J by 6 bases, leaving 17 bases between them. The CDR3 consists of 16 residues. Germline V CDR1 and CDR2: SGHDN, FVKESK. The CDR3 loop reads CASSQDMSQGWKTQYF. CDR3 DNA sequence: TGTGCCAGCAGCCAAGATATGAGTCAGGGGTGGAAGACCCAGTACTTC.

CDR3 loop: CATSRDRSSPLAGGADTQYF. CDR3 bases: TGTGCCACCAGCAGAGATAGGAGTTCGCCGCTAGCGGGGGGTGCAGATACGCAGTATTTT. The V and J genes are TRBV15 and TRBJ2-3; TRBD2 aligns across 11 bases. The germline V gene has CDR1 LNHNV and CDR2 YYDKDF (reference sequence). V was pared by 0 bases and J by 4 bases, with 15 bases of the junction left unmatched. CDR3 length equals 20 residues. The variable domain in full, completed from reference TRBV15 and TRBJ2-3, reads DAMVIQNPRYQVTQFGKPVTLSCSQTLNHNVMYWYQQKSSQAPKLLFHYYDKDFNNEADTPDNFQSRRPNTSFCFLDIRSPGLGDTAMYLCATSRDRSSPLAGGADTQYFGPGTRLTVL.

This clone was counted a few times. This chain connects TRBV4-1 to TRBJ1-5; no clear D. The CDR3 totals 13 residues. Germline CDR1 reads MGHRA; CDR2 reads YSYEKL. The V end lost 0 bases, the J end lost 7 bases, and 7 bases lay between the germline ends. The CDR3, as DNA: TGCGCCAGCAGCCAAGAAACAGAACAGCCCCAGCATTTT. Protein product: CASSQETEQPQHF.

This clone is labeled as medium-sized. The chain uses TRBV11-3 and TRBJ1-5, with no clear D. Germline assignment: CDR1 SGHNT and CDR2 YENEEA. The CDR3 runs 14 residues. Deletions cut 5 bases from V and 6 bases from J, with 14 bases between. Here the CDR3 DNA reads TGTGCCAGCAGCCCCTCGACCTGGAGTCAGCCCCAGCATTTT. Translated, it gives CASSPSTWSQPQHF.

The chain couples TRBV18 to TRBJ2-7, with no clear D. The CDR3 loop spans 12 amino acids. V lost 3 bases to trimming and J lost 3 bases, with 6 bases between them. In germline, CDR1 is KGHSH, CDR2 LQKENI. The CDR3 nucleotides are TGTGCCAGCTCACCTGAGAACTACGAGCAGTACTTC. This codes for CASSPENYEQYF.

The chain joins TRBV29-1 to TRBJ2-1, with D possibly TRBD2 on 5 matching bases. Germline-derived CDR1 and CDR2 are SQVTM and ANQGSEA. Trimming took 6 bases from V and 4 from J, leaving 13 bases between them. There are 13 residues in the CDR3. The CDR3 loop reads CSVPRTRYNEQFF. The CDR3 region has the DNA TGCAGCGTCCCCAGGACTCGTTACAATGAGCAGTTCTTC.

This chain links TRBV30 with TRBJ1-1; weak D call: TRBD1 (5 bases). The CDR3 is 16 amino acids. V lost 5 bases and J lost 0, with 19 bases in between. Per the germline V gene, CDR1 is GTSNPN and CDR2 is SVGIG (reference sequence). CDR3 coding DNA: TGTGCCTGGGCCTCCGGCCGGGACCTCATGAACACTGAAGCTTTCTTT. Amino acid sequence: CAWASGRDLMNTEAFF.

This clone is medium-sized. The chain links TRBV11-3 to TRBJ1-5; no firm D call. Deletions cut 2 bases from V and 0 bases from J, with 11 bases between. The germline gives CDR1 SGHNT, CDR2 YENEEA. CDR3 length: 16 amino acids. The CDR3 region is CASSLRERSSNQPQHF. The CDR3 region has the DNA TGTGCCAGCAGCTTACGGGAGAGGTCTAGCAATCAGCCCCAGCATTTT.

The J gene is TRBJ1-2, the V gene TRBV19; 7 positions agree with TRBD1. CDR1 and CDR2 (germline): LNHDA, SQIVND (reference sequence). The CDR3 totals 15 residues. V gave up 3 bases and J gave up 4 bases; unmatched junction bases: 8. CDR3 loop: CASSIDPRGSYGYTF. The CDR3, as DNA: TGTGCCAGTAGTATTGACCCCAGGGGGTCCTATGGCTACACCTTC.

This chain connects TRBV18 to TRBJ2-2; D is ambiguous. The CDR3 is made up of 14 amino acids. Trimming left V 5 bases short and J 2 bases short, with 9 bases between. The germline V gene encodes CDR1 KGHSH and CDR2 LQKENI. The CDR3 is CASSTTLNTGELFF. The CDR3 DNA reads TGTGCCAGCTCAACGACTCTTAACACCGGGGAGCTGTTTTTT.

The V and J genes are TRBV11-3 and TRBJ2-3, with D possibly matching TRBD1 (5 bases). Looked up from germline, CDR1 is SGHNT and CDR2 is YENEEA. The CDR3 consists of 14 residues. The V and J ends lost 8 bases and 2 bases respectively, with 14 bases between them. This CDR3 is CASAYGHLTDTQYF. The CDR3 nucleotides read TGTGCCAGCGCTTACGGACACCTCACAGATACGCAGTATTTT.

This clone is classed as medium-sized. V and J are TRBV11-3 and TRBJ2-2; D not resolved. The germline V and J ends were trimmed by 4 bases and 5 bases, with 14 bases remaining between them. The CDR3 has 15 amino acids. CDR1 and CDR2 from the germline V gene are SGHNT and YENEEA. The CDR3 spells CASSSSTVGTGELFF. The CDR3 DNA reads as TGTGCCAGCAGCTCCTCCACCGTTGGTACCGGGGAGCTGTTTTTT.

This clone was seen a few times. CDR3 sequence (DNA): TGTGCCAGCTCACCGGGAACAGTAGCCTACGAGCAGTACTTC. Protein product: CASSPGTVAYEQYF. The V and J genes are TRBV9 and TRBJ2-7, with a possible D match to TRBD2 (5 bases). The CDR3 covers 14 residues. V shed 7 bases and J shed 2 bases, with 16 bases lying between them. The germline V gene has CDR1 SGDLS and CDR2 YYNGEE.

This clone ranks as medium-sized (0.01 to 0.1%). The J gene is TRBJ2-7, the V gene TRBV6-1; 7 positions match TRBD1. The CDR3 has 15 residues. Germline CDR1 and CDR2: MNHNS and SASEGT. V lost 0 bases and J lost 12; bases outside the gene matches: 14. CDR3 region: CASSEAPDRFLALYF. The CDR3 region has the DNA TGTGCCAGCAGTGAAGCGCCGGACAGGTTCTTGGCATTGTACTTC.

In its sample, this clone was seen a few times. The chain has TRBV6-1 and TRBJ2-7, with D possibly matching TRBD1 (5 bases). CDR3 length equals 14 residues. V was clipped by 0 bases and J by 3 bases, with 9 bases between them. CDR1 is MNHNS and CDR2 is SASEGT in the germline V gene. CDR3 in amino acids: CASSEARADYEQYF. CDR3 DNA sequence: TGTGCCAGCAGTGAAGCCAGGGCAGACTACGAGCAGTACTTC.

The sample holds a few counts of this clone. The J gene is TRBJ2-7, the V gene TRBV9, with no clear D. The CDR3 spans 12 residues. Germline CDR1 reads SGDLS; CDR2 reads YYNGEE. Trimming removed 5 bases from V and 2 bases from J, with 8 bases in between. In DNA form, the CDR3 reads TGTGCCAGCAGTGAGAGGACCTACGAGCAGTACTTC. Translation gives CASSERTYEQYF. Looking up the rest from reference TRBV9 and TRBJ2-7 gives the full variable domain: DSGVTQTPKHLITATGQRVTLRCSPRSGDLSVYWYQQSLDQGLQFLIQYYNGEERAKGNILERFSAQQFPDLHSELNLSSLELGDSALYFCASSERTYEQYFGPGTRLTVT.

The V and J genes are TRBV6-8 and TRBJ2-2, with TRBD1 matching over 10 bases. This CDR3 is built from 14 residues. After removal of 7 bases from V and 5 bases from J, the junction contained 4 bases not matched to a gene. The germline gives CDR1 MNHGY, CDR2 SAAAGT. The CDR3 is CASKPGQGTGELFF. As DNA, the CDR3 is TGTGCCAGCAAGCCGGGACAGGGGACCGGGGAGCTGTTTTTT.

This clone is termed medium-sized. J is TRBJ1-3 and V is TRBV7-5; TRBD1, the table's D call, was not compared with the DNA. TRBV7-5 is recorded as a pseudogene. This CDR3 is built from 15 residues. CDR3 nucleotides: TGTGCCAGCAGCCCTCGCGCAGGGAACGGAAACACCATATATTTT. This codes for CASSPRAGNGNTIYF.

This clone ranks as medium-sized (0.01 to 0.1%). This chain uses TRBV16 with TRBJ2-1; TRBD1 might be the D (6 bases). Germline V CDR1 and CDR2: KGHSY, FQNENV. V shed 2 bases and J shed 6 bases, with 8 bases lying between them. The CDR3 extends over 13 amino acids. The DNA of the CDR3 is TGTGCCAGCAGCCAACGCAGGGGCAATGAGCAGTTCTTC. Translating it yields CASSQRRGNEQFF.

This clone is categorized as medium-sized. This rearrangement joins TRBV11-3 to TRBJ1-6; possibly TRBD1 for D (6 bases). Between the trimmed V and J ends, which lost 2 bases and 0 bases, there was a span of 11 bases. CDR1 SGHNT and CDR2 YENEEA come from the germline V gene. The CDR3 runs 17 residues. CDR3 amino acids: CASSLPQTGSYNSPLHF. DNA of the CDR3: TGTGCCAGCAGCTTACCTCAGACAGGCTCCTATAATTCACCCCTCCACTTT.

By share, this clone ranks as medium-sized (0.01 to 0.1%). The chain uses TRBV10-3 and TRBJ1-1; D may be TRBD1 (6 bases). The CDR3 totals 15 residues. Germline CDR1 ENHRY, CDR2 SYGVKD. Between the trimmed V and J ends, which lost 2 bases and 1 base, there was a span of 11 bases. CDR3 region: CAISEVGAGNTEAFF. The CDR3 nucleotides read TGTGCCATCAGTGAGGTGGGGGCAGGGAACACTGAAGCTTTCTTT.

This clone was detected only a few times. The chain employs TRBV5-1 and TRBJ1-1; possible D gene TRBD1, 6 bases. CDR1 and CDR2 (germline): SGHRS, YFSETQ. V was trimmed by 0 bases and J by 6 bases, leaving 12 bases between them. The CDR3 covers 14 residues. CDR3 region: CASSLVLSGAEAFF. The CDR3 DNA reads TGCGCCAGCAGCTTGGTCTTGTCAGGGGCTGAAGCTTTCTTT.

The chain links TRBV29-1 to TRBJ2-3; D is ambiguous. The CDR3 has 13 residues. V shed 6 bases and J shed 2 bases, with 12 bases lying between them. Germline CDR1 SQVTM, CDR2 ANQGSEA. This CDR3 reads CSVAPIDTDTQYF. Written as DNA, the CDR3 is TGCAGCGTAGCCCCCATCGACACAGATACGCAGTATTTT.